A selection of T cell receptor beta chains follows, all from one sample in a study of regulatory T cells in long-lasting Graves disease. TCRdb fed the multiplex PCR reads into MiXCR, producing one record per CDR3 protein. The sample yields about 620,000 distinct CDR3 sequences, around 15% seen once. The same sample was also studied in work on T cells in Graves' hyperthyroidism and ophthalmopathy.

The specimen was peripheral blood mononuclear cells (PBMCs), collected at new diagnosis, from a patient treated with antithyroid drugs. The receptors originated from a woman aged 30 to 39 with Graves disease. Each CDR3 is given with its conserved first and last residue. D genes are given only for firm matches. Clone size is not always given. Where it is, it says once, few, many or a class for expanded clones.

TRBJ2-7 many TRBV2 NA TGTGCCAGCTGGAGCGGAATCTACGAGCAGTACTTC CASWSGIYEQYF
TRBJ1-2 few TRBV12-3/TRBV12-4 NA TGTGCCAGCAGACGACAGTCAACTAACTATGGCTACACCTTC CASRRQSTNYGYTF
TRBJ2-5 many TRBV7-9 NA TGTGCCAGCAGCTACCTTCTGCACCTAAACCAAGAGACCCAGTACTTC CASSYLLHLNQETQYF
TRBJ2-3 NA TRBV24-1 TRBD2 TGTGCCACCAGTAAAAAGGCGGGAGGGTATCCAGATACGCAGTATTTT CATSKKAGGYPDTQYF
TRBJ1-1 NA TRBV10-3 NA TGTGCCATCAGTGAAACCCGGGAGAACACTGAAGCTTTCTTT CAISETRENTEAFF
TRBJ2-4 few TRBV10-1 NA TGCGCCAGCAGTGAGGGGGCCCGGGGTAAAGACATTCAGTACTTC CASSEGARGKDIQYF
TRBJ1-5 many TRBV3-1 NA TGTGCCAGCAGCCGAAACACGGGAGATCAGCCCCAGCATTTT CASSRNTGDQPQHF
TRBJ2-1 NA TRBV25-1 TRBD2 TGTGCCAGCAGTTCTAGCGGGAGGGAAAGCTCCTACAATGAGCAGTTCTTC CASSSSGRESSYNEQFF
TRBJ2-7 many TRBV7-9 NA TGTGCCAGCAGCTCACGGGCCTCCAACACCCACGAGCAGTACTTC CASSSRASNTHEQYF
TRBJ2-7 few TRBV28 NA TGTGCCAGCAGTCAACGACTCCCCCCCTACGAGCAGTACTTC CASSQRLPPYEQYF
TRBJ2-3 NA TRBV2 NA TGTGCCAGCAGTGGGGGGGGCGCCTCGGATACGCAGTATTTT CASSGGGASDTQYF
TRBJ2-7 NA TRBV20-1 NA TGCAGTGGGTCTGAGGGTCCCTACGAGCAGTACTTC CSGSEGPYEQYF
TRBJ2-7 NA TRBV18 NA TGTGCCAGCTCACCCGGGACAAGTGTCGAGCAGTACTTC CASSPGTSVEQYF
TRBJ2-3 NA TRBV5-1 TRBD2 TGCGCCAGCCGTCGATGGGGGGGAGCAGATACGCAGTATTTT CASRRWGGADTQYF
TRBJ1-2 many TRBV3-1 NA TGTGCCAGCAGCCAAGGGGCCGCGAACTATGGCTACACCTTC CASSQGAANYGYTF
TRBJ2-2 NA TRBV12-3/TRBV12-4 NA TGTGCCAGCAGTTATTACGCGTCCGGGGGCGGGGAGCTGTTTTTT CASSYYASGGGELFF
TRBJ2-5 many TRBV7-2 NA TGTGCCAGCAGCCCATCCTCGGAGACCCAGTACTTC CASSPSSETQYF
TRBJ1-1 many TRBV3-1 NA TGTGCCAGCAGCCGGGGGAGGACCACTGAAGCTTTCTTT CASSRGRTTEAFF
TRBJ2-1 NA TRBV11-2 TRBD2 TGTGCCAGCAACCTAAAACTGACTAGCGGGAACCCCTATGAGCAGTTCTTC CASNLKLTSGNPYEQFF
TRBJ1-4 many TRBV15 NA TGTGCCACCGCGAGGGTTAATGAAAAACTGTTTTTT CATARVNEKLFF
TRBJ2-2 many TRBV2 NA TGTGCCAGCAGTTGGACGGATTTCACCGGGGAGCTGTTTTTT CASSWTDFTGELFF
TRBJ2-5 NA TRBV11-2 NA TGTGCCAGCAGCGCCGCCCAAGAGACCCAGTACTTC CASSAAQETQYF
TRBJ1-5 few TRBV28 NA TGTGCCAGCAGTTCCCTCATGGGGGCGAGCAATCAGCCCCAGCATTTT CASSSLMGASNQPQHF
TRBJ2-1 NA TRBV6-2/TRBV6-3 TRBD2 TGTGCCAGCAGTTACCTACTAGCGGGAGTTGTTAATGAGCAGTTCTTC CASSYLLAGVVNEQFF
TRBJ2-5 many TRBV7-8 TRBD1 TGTGCCAGCAGCCATAAGGGACAGGGGGAGACCCAGTACTTC CASSHKGQGETQYF
TRBJ1-2 NA TRBV27 NA TGTGCCAGCAGGGCGTGGGGGGCTGGGTACTATGGCTACACCTTC CASRAWGAGYYGYTF
TRBJ2-1 many TRBV7-3 NA TGTGCCAGCAGCTTAAGTACGTGGGGTGGCGCAACCCAAGATCAATACAATGAGCAGTTCTTC CASSLSTWGGATQDQYNEQFF
TRBJ1-2 NA TRBV30 NA TGTGCCTGGAGGGGACACCTATATGGCTACACCTTC CAWRGHLYGYTF
TRBJ2-7 NA TRBV4-1 NA TGCGCCAGCAGCCAAGATTTGGGTTTCGAGCAGTACTTC CASSQDLGFEQYF
TRBJ1-4 NA TRBV20-1 NA TGCAGTGCTAGGGAAGGGGGAAAGGAAAAACTGTTTTTT CSAREGGKEKLFF
TRBJ2-1 many TRBV20-1 NA TGCAGTGCTAGAGTGGCTACTCAGTTTGAGCAGTTCTTC CSARVATQFEQFF
TRBJ2-2 few TRBV18 NA TGTGCCAGCTCAGCGGATGCGAACACCGGGGAGCTGTTTTTT CASSADANTGELFF
TRBJ1-1 NA TRBV19 TRBD1 TGTGCCAGTACCCCTGCTATGGCAGGGGGGTGGACTGAAGCTTTCTTT CASTPAMAGGWTEAFF
TRBJ2-2 NA TRBV7-3 TRBD2 TGTGCCAGTCCCCCCCCGCGGACTAGCGGGGCCTTTGGTGCGCTGTTTTTT CASPPPRTSGAFGALFF
TRBJ2-3 few TRBV20-1 TRBD2 TGCAGTGTTGTCAGCGGGAGGGCCGATACGCAGTATTTT CSVVSGRADTQYF
TRBJ2-1 many TRBV30 TRBD2 TGTGCCTGGAGTGAACTAGCGGGATACAATGAGCAGTTCTTC CAWSELAGYNEQFF
TRBJ2-7 NA TRBV5-1 NA TGCGCCAGCAGCTTGGCCCTGGGAAGGGACGGCGCCTACGAGCAGTACTTC CASSLALGRDGAYEQYF
TRBJ1-2 many TRBV27 TRBD1 TGTGCCAGCAGTGCGGGACAGCGGATTGTGCATGGCTACACCTTC CASSAGQRIVHGYTF
TRBJ1-2 few TRBV30 NA TGTGCCTGGAATCGACAGTTCTATGGCTACACCTTC CAWNRQFYGYTF
TRBJ1-1 many TRBV28 NA TGTGCCAGCAACCTGGGCGCTGAAGCTTTCTTT CASNLGAEAFF
TRBJ1-5 many TRBV12-3/TRBV12-4 NA TGTGCCAGCAGTGCGTGGGACAGCAATCAGCCCCAGCATTTT CASSAWDSNQPQHF
TRBJ2-7 few TRBV5-1 TRBD1 TGCGCCAGCAGCAGGACCGGACAGGGCGCCGAGCAGTACTTC CASSRTGQGAEQYF
TRBJ2-2 NA TRBV3-1 NA TGTGCCAGCAGCCAAGCATCCGGGAGCAGGGAGCTGTTTTTT CASSQASGSRELFF
TRBJ1-4 NA TRBV12-3/TRBV12-4 NA NA CASTNQTSMYLCASRKGGEKLFF
TRBJ2-1 NA TRBV12-3/TRBV12-4 TRBD2 TGTGCCAGCAGTCTGCAGAGCGGGAGGGTGGGCAATGAGCAGTTCTTC CASSLQSGRVGNEQFF
TRBJ2-3 NA TRBV5-6 NA TGTGCCAGCAGCTTGCTGACCCTGACGCAGGATACGCAGTATTTT CASSLLTLTQDTQYF